This section outlines one T cell receptor beta chain sequence together with its context. The study made its TRB cDNA libraries by 5' RACE, adding UMI labels. From its re-call of the 5' RACE reads, TCRdb lists each CDR3 protein once, without DNA. Its clone listing holds 100,000 to 150,000 distinct CDR3 sequences. These data come from a study of CXCR3-negative and CXCR3-positive naive CD8 T cells. Per the germline V gene, CDR1 is SQVTM and CDR2 is ANQGSEA. The CDR3 has 13 residues. This clonotype originated in a human donor in good health. Some clones in this sample may be carry-over from other donors' samples. Material for sequencing was naive CXCR3- CD8+ T cells from blood. Subset of the sample: CD45RO-CCR7+CD27+CD95- naive CD8+ T cells lacking CXCR3 (TNR3-). The J gene is TRBJ2-5, the V gene TRBV29-1; TCRdb reports TRBD1, a call that lacks DNA to check it against. CDR3 sequence reads: CSVGPRNQETQYF.